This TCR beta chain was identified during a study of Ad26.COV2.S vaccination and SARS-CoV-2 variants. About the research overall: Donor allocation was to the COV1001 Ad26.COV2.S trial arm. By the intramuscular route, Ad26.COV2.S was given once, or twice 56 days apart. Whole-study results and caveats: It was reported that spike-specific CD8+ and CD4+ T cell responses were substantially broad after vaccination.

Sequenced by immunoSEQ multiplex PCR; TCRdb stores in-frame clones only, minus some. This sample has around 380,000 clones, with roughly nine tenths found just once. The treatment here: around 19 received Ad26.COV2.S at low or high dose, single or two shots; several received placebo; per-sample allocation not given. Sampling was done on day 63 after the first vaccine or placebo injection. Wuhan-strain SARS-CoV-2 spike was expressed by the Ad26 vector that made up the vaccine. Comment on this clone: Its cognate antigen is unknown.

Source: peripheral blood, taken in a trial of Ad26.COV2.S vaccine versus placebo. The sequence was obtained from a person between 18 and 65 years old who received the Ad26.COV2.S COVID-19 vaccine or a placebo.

CDR3 in amino acids: CASSQDLAQYGYTF. CDR3 in DNA: TGTGCCAGCAGCCAAGATCTCGCCCAGTATGGCTACACCTTC. V gene TRBV3-1 (or the pseudogene TRBV3-2) combines with J gene TRBJ1-2; D unresolved. Deletions cut 0 bases from V and 5 bases from J, with 10 bases between. Germline V CDR1 and CDR2: LGHDT, YNNKEL (reference sequence). CDR3 length: 14 amino acids.